This T cell receptor beta chain was retrieved from a study of CD8 T cells in Susac syndrome. After removal of 3 bases from V and 10 bases from J, the junction contained 11 bases not matched to a gene. This CDR3 is 16 amino acids long. A quantity of about 0.5 to 1 ug RNA underwent reverse transcription using random hexamers. Via MiXCR, TCRdb re-called the immunoSEQ multiplex PCR reads, giving one row per CDR3 protein. The sample records 140,000 to 150,000 distinct CDR3 sequences, approximately 94% being singletons. The sequenced sample consisted of CD4+ T cells from PBMCs. The clonotype originates from a human donor with Susac syndrome. This rearrangement joins TRBV12-3 or TRBV12-4 to TRBJ2-1, with 11 bases identical to TRBD2. Here the CDR3 reads CASSLGLAGGLREQFF. The CDR3 nucleotides read TGTGCCAGCAGTTTGGGTCTAGCGGGGGGCTTGAGGGAGCAGTTCTTC.